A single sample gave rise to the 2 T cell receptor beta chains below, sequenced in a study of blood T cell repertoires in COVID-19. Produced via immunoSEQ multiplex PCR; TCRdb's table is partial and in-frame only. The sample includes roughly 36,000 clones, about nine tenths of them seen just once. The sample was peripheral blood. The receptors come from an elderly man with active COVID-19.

The CDR3 nucleotides are TGTGCCAGCAGTTTTCGCGGCACGAACACTGAAGCTTTCTTT. Encoded protein: CASSFRGTNTEAFF. The V gene is TRBV6-2 or TRBV6-3, the J gene TRBJ1-1; the D is unclear. The CDR3 runs to 14 residues. Germline V CDR1 and CDR2: MNHEY, SVGEGT. V was cut by 4 bases and J by 1 base, with 10 bases left in between.

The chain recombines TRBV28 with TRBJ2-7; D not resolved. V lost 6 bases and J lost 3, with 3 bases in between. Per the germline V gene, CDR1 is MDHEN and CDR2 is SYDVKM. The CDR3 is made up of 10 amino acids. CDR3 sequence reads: CASSNYEQYF. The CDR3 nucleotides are TGTGCCAGCAGCAACTACGAGCAGTACTTC.